The 12 T cell receptor beta chains presented below share a single source sample, sequenced in a study of T-cell memory formation after mild COVID-19. TCRdb ran MiXCR on the 5' RACE reads and lists one entry per CDR3 protein. There are about 350,000 distinct CDR3 sequences in the sample; roughly an eighth occur only once, and around a fifth lies in the top ten. Sequencing was carried out using PBMCs or a T cell subset sorted from them (not recorded which). The receptors derive from a man between 18 and 35 years old who had mild COVID-19 (a few samples of this study predate the infection). Cell type and time point are not known.

This clonotype appeared many times. The chain carries TRBV3-1 and TRBJ1-6; D remains unclear. V lost 4 bases and J lost 10, with 11 bases in between. From germline, CDR1 is LGHDT and CDR2 YNNKEL (reference sequence). The CDR3 is made up of 13 amino acids. The CDR3: CASSPTNQSPLHF. CDR3 nucleotides: TGTGCCAGCAGCCCAACCAATCAGTCACCCCTCCACTTT.

The V gene is TRBV6-2 or TRBV6-3, the J gene TRBJ2-5; perhaps D is TRBD1 or TRBD2 (5 bases each). Germline assignment: CDR1 MNHEY and CDR2 SVGEGT. The V end lost 2 bases, the J end lost 1 base, and 8 bases lay between the germline ends. This CDR3 is 14 amino acids long. CDR3 in DNA: TGTGCCAGCAGTTACATGGGACGCCAAGAGACCCAGTACTTC. This codes for CASSYMGRQETQYF.

This chain connects TRBV28 to TRBJ1-1; TRBD1 matches at 8 bases. After removal of 7 bases from V and 8 bases from J, the junction contained 12 bases not matched to a gene. The germline V gene encodes CDR1 MDHEN and CDR2 SYDVKM. This CDR3 is 14 amino acids long. The CDR3 DNA follows: TGTGCCAGCACCATTTCCAGGGGGCGTTACGAAGCTTTCTTT. Encoded protein: CASTISRGRYEAFF.

This clonotype was seen many times. This chain uses TRBV5-1 with TRBJ2-6; a possible D gene is TRBD1 (6 bases). Germline V lookup: CDR1 SGHRS, CDR2 YFSETQ. The length of the CDR3 is 20 residues. Trimming took 5 bases from V and 0 from J, leaving 24 bases between them. The CDR3 DNA is TGCGCCAGCAGTTCCTTCGGGTTGCCAGGGGCTCTCTCTGGGGCCAACGTCCTGACTTTC. Its translation: CASSSFGLPGALSGANVLTF.

The sample holds a few counts of this clonotype. This chain connects TRBV20-1 to TRBJ2-7, with D perhaps matching TRBD1 (5 bases). Trimming cost V 4 bases and J 2 bases, with 9 bases left between them. Germline V gene lookup returns CDR1 DFQATT and CDR2 SNEGSKA (reference sequence). The CDR3 length is 12 residues. The CDR3 sequence is CSATPGTYEQYF. The CDR3 nucleotides read TGCAGTGCTACCCCAGGGACCTACGAGCAGTACTTC.

This clonotype was counted between two and nine times. The CDR3 region has the DNA TGTGCCAGCAGCCCTAGACAGGGGCCAACTTATGGCTACACCTTC. Protein: CASSPRQGPTYGYTF. V and J are TRBV11-2 and TRBJ1-2; 8 nucleotides match TRBD1. The CDR3 is 15 residues long. Trimming removed 5 bases from V and 5 bases from J; junction bases left unmatched: 10. Germline lookup yields CDR1 SGHAT and CDR2 FQNNGV.

This clonotype has only a few counts. This chain connects TRBV12-3 or TRBV12-4 to TRBJ1-4; no clear D. Trimming shortened V by 5 bases and J by 4 bases, and 14 bases separated the two germline ends. The CDR3 is 15 residues long. In nucleotides, the CDR3 is TGTGCCAGCAGTGGCCCCCTGGGTTATAATGAAAAACTGTTTTTT. Amino acid sequence: CASSGPLGYNEKLFF.

V and J are TRBV28 and TRBJ2-3; the D gene is possibly TRBD2 (6 bases). V gave up 7 bases and J gave up 2 bases, with 13 bases separating them. Germline V gene sequence: CDR1 MDHEN, CDR2 SYDVKM. The CDR3 covers 14 residues. CDR3 coding DNA: TGTGCCAGCACCCTCCGGGGGATCACAGATACGCAGTATTTT. Amino acid sequence: CASTLRGITDTQYF.

In this sample, this clonotype turned up a few times. The J gene is TRBJ1-2, the V gene TRBV4-3; tentatively, D is TRBD1 (6 bases). The CDR3 spans 14 residues. In germline, CDR1 is LGHNA, CDR2 YSLEER. Trimming took 3 bases from V and 7 from J, leaving 15 bases between them. CDR3: CASSQTPDRSGYTF. DNA of the CDR3: TGCGCCAGCAGCCAGACTCCCGACAGGTCTGGCTACACCTTC.

This clonotype was seen a few times. V gene TRBV4-3 combines with J gene TRBJ2-2, with 8 bases lining up with TRBD1. Trimming cost V 2 bases and J 1 base; bases outside gene matches: 6. Germline lookup yields CDR1 LGHNA and CDR2 YSLEER. CDR3 length: 17 amino acids. The DNA of the CDR3 is TGCGCCAGCAGCCAATTAACCGGGACAGGGAACACCGGGGAGCTGTTTTTT. Translating gives CASSQLTGTGNTGELFF.

This clonotype was seen more than once but under ten times. This chain joins TRBV7-3 and TRBJ2-7; D is unresolved. Looked up from germline, CDR1 is SGHTA and CDR2 is FQGTGA. The CDR3 sequence is 13 residues long. The ends were cut back, 1 base at V and 2 bases at J, with 6 bases in the middle. The DNA of the CDR3 is TGTGCCAGCAGCTTAAATAGGGCCTACGAGCAGTACTTC. Its translation: CASSLNRAYEQYF.

The rearrangement links TRBV12-3 or TRBV12-4 to TRBJ1-1; TRBD1 is a possible D gene (6 bases). CDR3 length equals 15 residues. The V gene lost 3 bases and the J gene lost 6 bases, with 17 bases spanning the gap. In nucleotides, the CDR3 is TGTGCCAGCAGTTTTTACAGGGATCCCACCGCTGAAGCTTTCTTT. Its translation: CASSFYRDPTAEAFF.